This T cell receptor beta chain was sequenced in a study of cytomegalovirus exposure and HLA in healthy donors (dated by TCRdb to about 2017). The study in broad terms: In an earlier analysis of 550 to 750 of the donors, 250 to 300 Gb of sequence data and 90 million to 120 million unique TCR beta sequences from 150 million to 200 million T cells were reported. The genetic ancestry cluster associated with self-reported Caucasian donors included approximately 85% of the 398 genotyped donors. Class I and class II HLA loci were covered by the typing at four-digit resolution. A later analysis re-examined previously published TCR beta repertoires from hundreds of donors and added high-resolution HLA genotyping to investigate patterns of TCR occurrence. To decide whether each TCR beta V gene segment behaved as functional or pseudogenic, an earlier analysis of 587 of the donors relied on high-throughput TCR beta sequencing. To predict cytomegalovirus infection status, the study brought together high-throughput TCR immunosequencing, statistical association of individual TCRs with disease status, and machine learning. A handful of DR-DQ haplotypes were handled as single units for association and clustering because linkage in the cohort was strong. The later analysis used no new phenotypic data to find candidate immune exposures, relying instead on TCR beta sequences and their occurrence across donors. The study aimed to test whether signatures of past pathogen exposure could be identified by cataloging public T cell receptors. Donor age, sex, ethnicity and CMV serostatus were compiled together with the repertoire data. The study used immunosequencing to profile the T cell repertoires of several hundred subjects and linked those repertoires to cytomegalovirus serostatus. On average, roughly 250,000 unique TCR beta nucleotide sequences were sequenced per donor among 398 genotyped donors of the cohort, with roughly 18% of those sequences being non-productive. Besides the first cohort of 550 to 750 subjects, a separate validation cohort made up of about 120 different subjects was used. Typing coverage varied by locus: roughly 620-630 donors for A, B, C, DRB1 and DQB1; roughly 500 for DQA1; over 600 for DPA1; 400 to 480 for DPB1. About 280 gigabases of sequencing data and 80 million or so unique TCR sequences were included in an early release covering under 650 HLA-typed donors. In a later genetic analysis, genome-wide SNP genotypes for about 55% of the roughly 700 donors were used, and that subset was treated as a discovery cohort. Every discovery cohort repertoire had been produced on one sequencing platform. Here is what the overall study found, with its caveats: The classifier was reported to diagnose cytomegalovirus status with high specificity and sensitivity in both the original cohort and the validation cohort. Correlated functional status among segregating V segments might reflect linkage disequilibrium, but an unknown experimental factor could not be ruled out. For the cohort, immune exposure information was limited to CMV serostatus. The authors suggested that the approach could potentially be generalized to other disease states and immunological phenotypes. A cluster of highly shared sequence variants was judged likely to represent a technical artifact of the sequencing pipeline. A total of 150 to 200 TCR beta chains were listed by the study as associated with cytomegalovirus. According to a later analysis, parvovirus B19, influenza, CMV and Epstein-Barr virus appeared linked to several top co-occurrence clusters. Because HLA typing was missing for some donors at each locus, association tests included only the typed subset. In a later analysis, most CMV-associated TCR beta chains were found to appear HLA-restricted, with HLA associations seemingly driven largely by CMV exposure. In an earlier analysis of several hundred of the donors, most TCR beta V segments were observed in productive rearrangements about 87% or about 30% of the time, broadly matching IMGT annotations. Most TCR sequences were observed very rarely across donors, whereas some public TCRs were present in many individuals. A later analysis found that HLA-associated TCR beta chains were more clonally expanded and had lower generation probabilities than equally common non-associated chains. A further reported finding was that TCR beta sequences accurately predicted the HLA-A and HLA-B alleles for most subjects in the first cohort. When HLA alleles, especially DR and DQ, strongly co-occurred, attributing TCR associations to individual alleles was difficult. Three of the identified cytomegalovirus-associated TCR beta chains were confirmed in vitro to be specific for cytomegalovirus antigens. In a later analysis, around 17,000 TCR beta sequences were associated with specific HLA alleles at a false discovery rate of 0.05. In a later genetic analysis, a missense DCLRE1C variant was associated with V-gene and J-gene trimming of TCR beta chains, and the association was replicated in an independent cohort. Some IMGT-functional V segments, including TRBV6-2 and TRBV6-3, could not be distinguished by the 87-base-pair reads and were therefore excluded. Only TCR beta chains were sequenced in this cohort, and the absence of alpha or paired-chain data limited detectable features. In a later analysis, TCR association rates were found to vary across HLA loci, with the most associated TCRs seen for DRB1 alleles and the fewest for HLA-C alleles. Compared with the roughly 720-donor mean, donors in an Asian-associated ancestry cluster had fewer N-insertions in productive TCRs, according to a later genetic analysis. Sequencing depth was assumed to be roughly uniform across donors in the presence/absence analyses, though that assumption may not hold. The earlier analysis of almost 600 of the donors excluded over 15 rarely observed V segments, including chromosome 9 orphons, because counts were too low.

This clone was observed a single time. The antigen this receptor binds is unknown. Qualities for individual bases were not recorded, and no much larger clone is one base off. From the germline V gene, CDR1 is MRHNA and CDR2 is SNTAGT. From the cysteine through the phenylalanine, the CDR3 covers 17 amino acids. Only CDR3 DNA remains: 51 bases, in frame from the first base. The junction shows trimming of 5 bases on V and 4 bases on J, and the gene matches do not reach 7 bases of it. The cohort comprised hundreds of healthy bone marrow donors. At the time of sampling, all cohort members were nominally healthy, though unrecorded immune exposures were likely present. The donor tested CMV seronegative, placing the donor among the 350 to 400 seronegative members of the cohort. Every donor gave a peripheral blood sample, and the peripheral blood mononuclear cells from that sample were used for TCR beta sequencing. Genomic DNA extraction from the blood cell samples was performed with the Qiagen DNeasy Blood Extraction Kit.

Library generation was performed with the immunoSEQ multiplex PCR assay. For the multiplex PCR, a mixture combining 60 forward primers for TCR Vbeta segments and 13 reverse primers for TCR Jbeta segments was used. A multiplex PCR assay on genomic DNA amplified the CDR3 region of rearranged TCR beta genes. Amplified TCR beta libraries were sequenced as 87-base-pair reads on the Illumina HiSeq System. The authors' pipeline ran thus. Across the 600 to 700 repertoires, a later analysis counted tens of millions of unique TCR beta chains, 9 million to 14 million of which were shared by at least two donors. Raw reads were error-corrected and collapsed into unique sequences with a nearest-neighbor algorithm that merged closely related sequences to remove PCR and sequencing errors. CDR3 sequences were aligned to IMGT reference sequences to assign V, D and J gene segments. For a sequence to be retained, a match of at least six nucleotides to both a V gene segment and a J gene segment was required. A rearrangement counted as productive if the CDR3 had no stop codons and remained in frame with V and J, and every other rearrangement counted as non-productive. CDR3 was defined by IMGT convention, running from the second conserved V-encoded cysteine to the conserved J-encoded phenylalanine. The earlier analysis of 450 to 750 of the donors excluded any sequence lacking an unambiguous match to a single V gene segment. An earlier analysis of 587 of the donors called V segments functional above 56.7% productive rearrangements and segregating when the between-donor standard deviation exceeded 5%. A statistical classification framework was built for diagnosing cytomegalovirus status from the catalog of TCR beta chain sequences. V and J gene assignment, in a later analysis, came from comparing TCR nucleotide sequences with IMGT/GENE-DB human TR gene sequences. The TCRdist pipeline was used in a later analysis to assign CDR3 sequences and most-parsimonious VDJ recombination scenarios. In a later analysis, each TCR beta chain was defined by its CDR3 amino acid sequence together with its V-gene family, and reads lacking a unique V-gene family were excluded. In a later analysis, fewer than 600 highly shared, low-generation-probability nucleotide sequences were removed to address suspected cross-contamination and a sequencing artifact. In a later analysis, a clonal expansion index was calculated for each public chain from normalized within-repertoire ranks of inferred template counts. In a later analysis, generation probabilities were computed with a VDJ recombination model fitted to out-of-frame rearrangements, and the resulting probabilities were checked against IGoR. In a later analysis, TCR-TCR, TCR-HLA and TCR-CMV co-occurrence was scored with hypergeometric tests, and a repertoire-size bias correction was applied to TCR pairs. A later analysis estimated false discovery rates by permuting HLA or CMV assignments 20 times. A later analysis grouped co-occurring TCRs with DBSCAN, adding TCRdist sequence similarity when clustering within HLA-allele-positive subsets. Repertoires with fewer than 30,000 or more than 120,000 public chains, plus five repertoires with anomalous nucleotide sharing, were excluded from co-occurrence clustering. TCRdb limited this immuneACCESS table to in-frame rearrangements with V and J called. A share of clones is missing; checked studies link under half to unresolved V genes, and the rest is unexplained. That table furnishes V, J and clone size, whereas the DNA furnished D and trimming. The sample has fewer than 150,000 clones on record, about 80% of them singletons. More than 3% of the sample belongs to the ten largest clones.

This clonotype originated in a man between 18 and 29 years old in good health and CMV-seronegative. The sample comprised PBMCs. The chain links TRBV6-4 with TRBJ2-1; TRBD2 agrees with 14 junctional bases. The bases are TGTGCCAGCAGTCCTCCTGGGACTAGCGGGAGTTACAATGAGCAGTTCTTC. Its amino acids are CASSPPGTSGSYNEQFF.